The 28 T cell receptor beta chains below come from one sample, sequenced in a study of early T cells in non-severe SARS-CoV-2 infection. MiXCR, run by TCRdb on the 5' RACE reads, gives a single entry per CDR3 protein. This sample yields tens of thousands of distinct CDR3 sequences, of which over 15% are seen a single time; around 4.9% belongs to the top ten. Sequencing was performed on whole blood, taken at baseline. The receptors originated from an adult who was a healthcare worker with PCR-confirmed SARS-CoV-2 infection or an uninfected control (not recorded which).

In its sample, this clonotype was seen many times. The chain has TRBV12-3 or TRBV12-4 and TRBJ2-1, with a tentative D call TRBD1 (6 bases). Deletions cut 7 bases from V and 1 base from J, with 14 bases between. The CDR3 runs to 15 residues. CDR3 DNA: TGTGCCAGCACTCCCGGGCAGGGGTCCTACAATGAGCAGTTCTTC. Translation: CASTPGQGSYNEQFF.

The chain recombines TRBV5-1 with TRBJ2-5; 7 bases fit TRBD1. The V gene end was trimmed by 2 bases and the J gene end by 2 bases; junction bases not matched to a gene: 6. The CDR3 covers 15 residues. The germline V gene has CDR1 SGHRS and CDR2 YFSETQ. The CDR3 sequence is CASSLGGGSQETQYF. The CDR3 nucleotides read TGCGCCAGCAGCTTAGGGGGCGGCAGTCAAGAGACCCAGTACTTC.

The chain employs TRBV12-3 or TRBV12-4 and TRBJ1-1; D may be TRBD1 (5 bases). This CDR3 spans 14 amino acids. V lost 3 bases, J lost 7 bases, and 15 bases lay in between. This CDR3 reads CASSLRGPRGEAFF. In DNA, the CDR3 is TGTGCCAGCAGTTTGAGGGGACCCCGGGGTGAAGCTTTCTTT.

This clonotype was counted a few times. The chain employs TRBV12-3 or TRBV12-4 and TRBJ1-5; the D gene is possibly TRBD1 (6 bases). The V gene lost 2 bases and the J gene lost 1 base, with 15 bases spanning the gap. The CDR3 length is 17 residues. CDR3 nucleotide sequence: TGTGCCAGCAGTTTAAGGGGGTCGAGGCCAAGCAATCAGCCCCAGCATTTT. Residues: CASSLRGSRPSNQPQHF.

V is TRBV12-3 or TRBV12-4 and J is TRBJ1-1, with D possibly matching TRBD1 (5 bases). V was trimmed by 6 bases and J by 0 bases, leaving 11 bases between them. This CDR3 contains 14 residues. The CDR3 region is CASSGGLMNTEAFF. In DNA, the CDR3 is TGTGCCAGCAGCGGGGGTCTCATGAACACTGAAGCTTTCTTT.

The chain joins TRBV2 to TRBJ2-3; 12 bases map to TRBD2. V was clipped by 7 bases and J by 4 bases; unmatched bases: 9. Per germline, CDR1 SNHLY and CDR2 FYNNEI. This CDR3 spans 16 amino acids. CDR3: CASTLTSGSRADTQYF. Written as DNA, the CDR3 is TGTGCCAGCACCCTGACTAGCGGGAGTAGGGCAGATACGCAGTATTTT. Supplemented by reference TRBV2 and TRBJ2-3, the full variable domain reads EPEVTQTPSHQVTQMGQEVILRCVPISNHLYFYWYRQILGQKVEFLVSFYNNEISEKSEIFDDQFSVERPDGSNFTLKIRSTKLEDSAMYFCASTLTSGSRADTQYFGPGTRLTVL.

This clonotype was counted a few times. V gene TRBV28 combines with J gene TRBJ1-1; 8 bases fit TRBD1. This CDR3 region has 12 residues. With V trimmed by 10 bases and J by 10 bases, 11 bases remained unmatched. Germline-derived CDR1 and CDR2 are MDHEN and SYDVKM. CDR3 DNA: TGTGCCACCCTTGGGGCAGGGGGCAGAGCTTTCTTT. Amino acids: CATLGAGGRAFF.

The V gene is TRBV19, the J gene TRBJ2-7; 8 bases map to TRBD2. V trimming: 5 bases; J trimming: 2 bases; junction bases outside the gene matches: 2. The CDR3 length is 13 residues. Germline assignment: CDR1 LNHDA and CDR2 SQIVND (reference sequence). The CDR3 is CASSAGLAYEQYF. Here the CDR3 DNA reads TGTGCCAGTAGTGCGGGACTAGCCTACGAGCAGTACTTC.

The J gene is TRBJ2-7, the V gene TRBV28; 7 bases are a match to TRBD1. The CDR3 runs to 16 residues. Germline values: CDR1 MDHEN, CDR2 SYDVKM. The trim removed 1 base at V and 2 bases at J, leaving 8 bases unmatched. The CDR3 bases are TGTGCCAGCAGTTTATCCGGGTGGGGACAGACCTACGAGCAGTACTTC. Its translation is CASSLSGWGQTYEQYF.

The chain has TRBV18 and TRBJ2-3, with unresolved D. The CDR3 loop spans 15 amino acids. With 3 bases removed from V and 5 bases from J, the gap between germline ends came to 15 bases. The germline gives CDR1 KGHSH, CDR2 LQKENI. This CDR3 is CASSPRSGLRDTQYF. CDR3 coding DNA: TGTGCCAGCTCACCGCGGTCTGGTTTACGAGATACGCAGTATTTT.

This rearrangement joins TRBV12-3 or TRBV12-4 to TRBJ2-3; D gene unclear. V lost 4 bases and J lost 3, with 5 bases in between. CDR3 length equals 12 residues. The CDR3 DNA reads TGTGCCAGCAGTTCAGTAACAGATACGCAGTATTTT. Its protein product is CASSSVTDTQYF.

This clonotype was detected ten times or more. The rearrangement links TRBV20-1 to TRBJ2-3; D is uncertain. Trimming left V 3 bases short and J 4 bases short, with 11 bases between. The germline CDR1 and CDR2 sequences are DFQATT and SNEGSKA (reference sequence). The CDR3 totals 13 residues. CDR3 loop: CSARGPAPDTQYF. CDR3 nucleotides: TGCAGTGCTAGGGGCCCAGCCCCAGATACGCAGTATTTT.

The CDR3 loop is CASIGTGAINQPQHF. DNA of the CDR3: TGTGCCAGCATAGGGACAGGGGCGATCAATCAGCCCCAGCATTTT. The rearrangement links TRBV28 to TRBJ1-5; 10 nucleotides align to TRBD1. The CDR3 totals 15 residues. CDR1 is MDHEN, CDR2 SYDVKM, per germline. The V and J ends lost 7 bases and 3 bases, in that order; junction bases with no gene match: 6.

This clonotype was recorded a few times. The genes are TRBV6-1 and TRBJ1-6; D is perhaps TRBD1 (5 bases). The germline V and J ends were trimmed by 8 bases and 5 bases, with 7 bases remaining between them. Per the germline V gene, CDR1 is MNHNS and CDR2 is SASEGT. There are 12 residues in the CDR3. CDR3 sequence (DNA): TGTGCCAGCGACAGTAATAATTCACCCCTCCACTTT. It codes for CASDSNNSPLHF.

This clonotype has at least ten counts. The J gene is TRBJ1-2, the V gene TRBV30; the match to TRBD1 covers 9 bases. The CDR3 consists of 15 residues. V lost 3 bases to trimming and J lost 2 bases; unmatched junction nucleotides: 7. Germline lookup yields CDR1 GTSNPN and CDR2 SVGIG (reference sequence). The CDR3 spells CAWRGTGKENYGYTF. DNA of the CDR3: TGTGCCTGGAGAGGGACAGGGAAGGAGAACTATGGCTACACCTTC. The full variable domain, rest sourced from reference TRBV30 and TRBJ1-2, is SQTIHQWPATLVQPVGSPLSLECTVEGTSNPNLYWYRQAAGRGLQLLFYSVGIGQISSEVPQNLSASRPQDRQFILSSKKLLLSDSGFYLCAWRGTGKENYGYTFGSGTRLTVV.

This clonotype has a handful of counts. This chain joins TRBV11-2 and TRBJ2-1, with TRBD2 matching over 14 bases. From germline, CDR1 is SGHAT and CDR2 FQNNGV. V was pared by 1 base and J by 4 bases, with 9 bases of the junction left unmatched. CDR3 length: 19 residues. The CDR3 loop is CASSLGGTSGRGEYNEQFF. The CDR3 bases are TGTGCCAGCAGCTTAGGAGGGACTAGCGGGAGAGGGGAATACAATGAGCAGTTCTTC.

This clonotype was found many times. The chain carries TRBV6-6 and TRBJ2-7, with 8 bases matching TRBD2. This CDR3 is built from 11 residues. The germline V gene encodes CDR1 MNHNY and CDR2 SVGAGI (reference sequence). V shed 8 bases, J shed 13 bases, and the junction held 10 bases outside the gene matches. In DNA, the CDR3 is TGTGCCAGCTGGGGAGCGGGAGAACTTTACTTC. This codes for CASWGAGELYF.

There are many counts of this clonotype. The chain uses TRBV7-6 and TRBJ2-1; TRBD2 matches at 9 bases. The germline CDR1 and CDR2 sequences are SGHVS and FNYEAQ. V shed 5 bases and J 8 bases; nucleotides not matched to a gene: 10. The CDR3 loop spans 15 amino acids. CDR3 sequence reads: CASSTPFAGGHEQFF. The CDR3 nucleotides read TGTGCCAGCAGCACACCCTTCGCGGGAGGGCATGAGCAGTTCTTC. Full variable domain (outside the CDR3, taken from reference TRBV7-6 and TRBJ2-1): GAGVSQSPRYKVTKRGQDVALRCDPISGHVSLYWYRQALGQGPEFLTYFNYEAQQDKSGLPNDRFSAERPEGSISTLTIQRTEQRDSAMYRCASSTPFAGGHEQFFGPGTRLTVL.

CDR3 protein: CASSMEGLAGGPNNEQFF. CDR3 bases: TGTGCCAGCAGCATGGAGGGACTAGCGGGAGGGCCGAACAATGAGCAGTTCTTC. V and J are TRBV5-6 and TRBJ2-1, with 16 bases that match TRBD2. CDR1 and CDR2 (germline): SGHDT, YYEEEE. J gave up 5 bases and V 4 bases, and 9 bases lay outside the gene matches. This CDR3 region has 18 residues.

Many counts were recorded for this clonotype. The CDR3 sequence is CASSLDGTGAGEQYF. CDR3 coding DNA: TGTGCCAGCAGCTTAGATGGGACAGGGGCCGGCGAGCAGTACTTC. This sequence joins TRBV7-9 and TRBJ2-7; 10 bases fit TRBD1. Trimming cost V 1 base and J 6 bases; bases outside gene matches: 6. Per the germline V gene, CDR1 is SEHNR and CDR2 is FQNEAQ (reference sequence). CDR3 size: 15 residues.

This clonotype was counted only a few times. The V and J genes are TRBV6-2 or TRBV6-3 and TRBJ2-1; no definite D call. CDR3 size: 12 residues. CDR1 is MNHEY and CDR2 is SVGEGT in the germline V gene. The V gene lost 2 bases and the J gene lost 6 bases, with 5 bases spanning the gap. CDR3 residues: CASSYERNEQFF. In nucleotides, the CDR3 is TGTGCCAGCAGTTACGAGCGCAATGAGCAGTTCTTC.

This chain uses TRBV11-2 with TRBJ2-2; 9 nucleotides match TRBD2. CDR1 is SGHAT and CDR2 is FQNNGV in the germline V gene. The CDR3 covers 15 residues. The trim removed 6 bases at V and 5 bases at J, leaving 7 bases unmatched. The CDR3: CASSLLAGQTGELFF. Here the CDR3 DNA reads TGTGCCAGCAGTCTTCTAGCGGGACAAACCGGGGAGCTGTTTTTT. The full variable domain, completed using reference TRBV11-2 and TRBJ2-2, is EAGVAQSPRYKIIEKRQSVAFWCNPISGHATLYWYQQILGQGPKLLIQFQNNGVVDDSQLPKDRFSAERLKGVDSTLKIQPAKLEDSAVYLCASSLLAGQTGELFFGEGSRLTVL.

This clonotype was recorded a few times. The chain recombines TRBV28 with TRBJ2-7; the match to TRBD1 covers 7 bases. With 3 bases clipped from V and 6 bases from J, the junction kept 8 bases outside the gene matches. Germline-derived CDR1 and CDR2 are MDHEN and SYDVKM. This CDR3 is built from 14 residues. The CDR3 DNA reads TGTGCCAGCAGTTTTGGAGACAGGGCTTTCGAGCAGTACTTC. It is translated as CASSFGDRAFEQYF.

This clonotype turned up a few times. The rearrangement joins TRBV30 to TRBJ2-1, with a possible D match to TRBD1 (5 bases). CDR1 GTSNPN and CDR2 SVGIG come from the germline V gene (reference sequence). The V end was cut by 0 bases, the J end by 7 bases, with 16 bases between. CDR3 length: 15 residues. The chain's CDR3 is CAWSVGQGSLNEQFF. For the CDR3, the DNA is TGTGCCTGGAGTGTAGGCCAGGGAAGTTTGAATGAGCAGTTCTTC.

This clonotype was observed a handful of times. This chain connects TRBV5-1 to TRBJ2-3; D not certain. CDR1 and CDR2 from the germline V gene are SGHRS and YFSETQ. Trimming took off 4 bases at V and 0 bases at J, with 6 bases between the two ends. The CDR3 contains 13 residues. CDR3 DNA sequence: TGCGCCAGCAGCCCGGATAGCACAGATACGCAGTATTTT. Translated: CASSPDSTDTQYF.

This clonotype was seen repeatedly, ten times or more. V is TRBV29-1 and J is TRBJ1-1; possibly TRBD1 for D (5 bases). The CDR3 totals 11 residues. V was cut by 6 bases and J by 10 bases, with 15 bases left in between. Germline V lookup: CDR1 SQVTM, CDR2 ANQGSEA. This CDR3 is CSVLVGVGAFF. Written as DNA, the CDR3 is TGCAGCGTCCTCGTGGGGGTCGGAGCTTTCTTT.

The chain is built from TRBV7-8 and TRBJ2-6, with TRBD2 as a possible D gene (5 bases). The germline V gene encodes CDR1 SGHVS and CDR2 FQNEAQ. Trimming took 5 bases from V and 0 from J, leaving 8 bases between them. CDR3 size: 15 residues. In nucleotides, the CDR3 is TGTGCCAGCAGCCGAGGGAGCTCTGGGGCCAACGTCCTGACTTTC. It translates to CASSRGSSGANVLTF.

This clonotype occurred a few times. The chain employs TRBV5-1 and TRBJ2-2; D call uncertain. The CDR3 has 15 amino acids. V was clipped by 0 bases and J by 3 bases, with 9 bases between them. The V gene's germline CDR1 is SGHRS and CDR2 YFSETQ. CDR3 sequence (DNA): TGCGCCAGCAGCTTGGGAGGCGGCCACACCGGGGAGCTGTTTTTT. Translating it yields CASSLGGGHTGELFF.